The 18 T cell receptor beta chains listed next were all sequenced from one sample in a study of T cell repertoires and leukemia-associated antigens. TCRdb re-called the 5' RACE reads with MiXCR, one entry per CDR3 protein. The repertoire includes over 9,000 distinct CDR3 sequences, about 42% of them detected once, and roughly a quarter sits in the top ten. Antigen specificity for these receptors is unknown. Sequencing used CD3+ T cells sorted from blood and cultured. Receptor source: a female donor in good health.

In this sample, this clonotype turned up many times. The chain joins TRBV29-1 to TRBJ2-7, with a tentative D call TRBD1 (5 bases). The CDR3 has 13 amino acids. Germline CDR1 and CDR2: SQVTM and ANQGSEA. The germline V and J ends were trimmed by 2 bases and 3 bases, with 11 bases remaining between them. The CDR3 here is CSVETGENYEQYF. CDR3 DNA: TGCAGCGTTGAAACAGGAGAGAACTACGAGCAGTACTTC.

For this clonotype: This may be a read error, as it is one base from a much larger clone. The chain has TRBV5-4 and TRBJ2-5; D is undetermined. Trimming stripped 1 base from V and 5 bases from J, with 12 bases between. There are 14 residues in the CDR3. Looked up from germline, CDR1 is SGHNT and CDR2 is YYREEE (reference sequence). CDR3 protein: CASSLTGSGETQYF. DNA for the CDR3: TGTGCCAGCAGCTTGACGGGTTCTGGGGAGACCCAGTACTTC.

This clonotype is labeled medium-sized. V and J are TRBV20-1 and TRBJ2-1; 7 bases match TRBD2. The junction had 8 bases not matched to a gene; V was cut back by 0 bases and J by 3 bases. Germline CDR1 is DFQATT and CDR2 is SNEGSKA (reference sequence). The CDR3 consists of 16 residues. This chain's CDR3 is CSARERGGSLYNEQFF. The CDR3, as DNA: TGCAGTGCTAGAGAACGGGGCGGGAGTCTCTACAATGAGCAGTTCTTC.

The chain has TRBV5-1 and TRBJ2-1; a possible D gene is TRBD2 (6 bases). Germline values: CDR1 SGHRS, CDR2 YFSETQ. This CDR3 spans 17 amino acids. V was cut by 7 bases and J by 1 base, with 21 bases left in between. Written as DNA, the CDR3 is TGCGCCAGCGGCGCGGAGGGAGCAGGAGTGTCCTACAATGAGCAGTTCTTC. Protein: CASGAEGAGVSYNEQFF.

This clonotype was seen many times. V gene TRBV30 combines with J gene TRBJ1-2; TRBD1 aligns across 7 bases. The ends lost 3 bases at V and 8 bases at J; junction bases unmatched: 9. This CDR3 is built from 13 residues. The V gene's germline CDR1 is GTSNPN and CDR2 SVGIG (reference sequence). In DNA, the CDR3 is TGTGCCTGGAGCGACAGGGTCCGTTTCGGCTACACCTTC. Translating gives CAWSDRVRFGYTF.

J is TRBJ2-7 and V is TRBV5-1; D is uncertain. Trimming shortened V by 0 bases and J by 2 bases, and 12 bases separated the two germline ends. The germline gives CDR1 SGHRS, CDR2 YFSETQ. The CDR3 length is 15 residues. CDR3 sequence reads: CASSLEVSGAYEQYF. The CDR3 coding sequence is TGCGCCAGCAGCTTGGAGGTGTCGGGTGCCTACGAGCAGTACTTC.

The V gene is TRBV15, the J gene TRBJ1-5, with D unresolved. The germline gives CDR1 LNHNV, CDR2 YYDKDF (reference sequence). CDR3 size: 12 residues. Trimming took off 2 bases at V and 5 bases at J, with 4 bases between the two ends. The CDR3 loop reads CATSRTYQPQHF. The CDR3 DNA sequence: TGTGCCACCAGCAGAACTTATCAGCCCCAGCATTTT.

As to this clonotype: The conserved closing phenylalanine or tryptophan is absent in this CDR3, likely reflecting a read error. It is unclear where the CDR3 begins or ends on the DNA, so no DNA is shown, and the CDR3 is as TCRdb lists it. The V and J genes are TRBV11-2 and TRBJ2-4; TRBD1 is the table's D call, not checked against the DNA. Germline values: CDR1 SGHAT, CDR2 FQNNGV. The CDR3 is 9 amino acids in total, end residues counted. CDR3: CASSLPPPG.

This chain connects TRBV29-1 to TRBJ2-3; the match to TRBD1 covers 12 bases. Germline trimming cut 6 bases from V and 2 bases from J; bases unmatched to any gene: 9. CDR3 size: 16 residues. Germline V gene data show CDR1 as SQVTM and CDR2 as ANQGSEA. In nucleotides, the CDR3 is TGCAGCGTCACGGGACAGGGGGCGAAGTTCACAGATACGCAGTATTTT. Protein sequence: CSVTGQGAKFTDTQYF.

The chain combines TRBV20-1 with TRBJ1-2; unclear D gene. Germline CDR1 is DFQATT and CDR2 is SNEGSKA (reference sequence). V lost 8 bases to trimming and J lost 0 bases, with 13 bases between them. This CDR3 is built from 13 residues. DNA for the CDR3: TGCAGTTACTCGGACCGGACTAACTATGGCTACACCTTC. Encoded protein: CSYSDRTNYGYTF.

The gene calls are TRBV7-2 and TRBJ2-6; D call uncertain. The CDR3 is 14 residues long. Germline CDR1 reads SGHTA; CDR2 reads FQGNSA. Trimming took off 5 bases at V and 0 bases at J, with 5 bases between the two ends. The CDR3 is CASSIRSGANVLTF. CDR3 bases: TGTGCCAGCAGCATCCGCTCTGGGGCCAACGTCCTGACTTTC.

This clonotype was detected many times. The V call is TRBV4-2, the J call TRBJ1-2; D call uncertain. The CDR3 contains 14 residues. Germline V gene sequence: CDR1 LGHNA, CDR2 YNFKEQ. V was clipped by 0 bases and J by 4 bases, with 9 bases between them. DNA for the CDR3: TGTGCCAGCAGCCAAGAATCTAGAATCTATGGCTACACCTTC. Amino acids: CASSQESRIYGYTF.

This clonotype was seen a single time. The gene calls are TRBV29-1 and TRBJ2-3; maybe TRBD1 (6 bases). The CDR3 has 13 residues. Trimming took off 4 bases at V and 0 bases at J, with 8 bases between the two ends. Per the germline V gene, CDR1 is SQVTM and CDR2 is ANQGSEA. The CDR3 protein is CSVGQASTDTQYF. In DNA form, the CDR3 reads TGCAGCGTTGGACAGGCTAGCACAGATACGCAGTATTTT.

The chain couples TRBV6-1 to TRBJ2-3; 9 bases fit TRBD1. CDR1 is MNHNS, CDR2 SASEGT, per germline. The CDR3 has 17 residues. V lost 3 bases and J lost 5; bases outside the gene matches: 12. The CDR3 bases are TGTGCCAGCAGTGAGGAGGCCGGGACAGGGTTTTTAGATACGCAGTATTTT. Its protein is CASSEEAGTGFLDTQYF.

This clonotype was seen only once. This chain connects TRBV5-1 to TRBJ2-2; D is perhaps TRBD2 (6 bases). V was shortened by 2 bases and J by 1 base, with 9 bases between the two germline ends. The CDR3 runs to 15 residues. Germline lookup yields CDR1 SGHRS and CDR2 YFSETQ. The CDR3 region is CASSFSGMNTGELFF. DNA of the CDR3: TGCGCCAGCAGCTTTAGCGGAATGAACACCGGGGAGCTGTTTTTT.

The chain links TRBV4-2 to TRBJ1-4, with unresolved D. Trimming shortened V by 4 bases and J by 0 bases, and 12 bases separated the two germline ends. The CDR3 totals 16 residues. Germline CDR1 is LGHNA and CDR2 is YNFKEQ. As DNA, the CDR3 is TGTGCCAGCAGCCTCACCACCCGATCAACTAATGAAAAACTGTTTTTT. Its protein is CASSLTTRSTNEKLFF.

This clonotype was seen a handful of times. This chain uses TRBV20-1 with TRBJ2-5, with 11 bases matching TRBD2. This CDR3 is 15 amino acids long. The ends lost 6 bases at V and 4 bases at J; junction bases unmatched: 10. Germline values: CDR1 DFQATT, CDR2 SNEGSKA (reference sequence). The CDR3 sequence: CSASGTSGIRETQYF. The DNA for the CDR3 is TGCAGTGCCTCCGGGACTAGCGGTATAAGAGAGACCCAGTACTTC.

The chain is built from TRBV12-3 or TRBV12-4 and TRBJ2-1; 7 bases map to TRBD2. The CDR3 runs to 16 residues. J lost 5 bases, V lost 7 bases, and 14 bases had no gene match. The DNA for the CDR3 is TGTGCCAGCACCCTTCTGACTGGCGGGAGTGACAATGAGCAGTTCTTC. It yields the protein CASTLLTGGSDNEQFF.